The entry below gives a single T cell receptor beta chain sequence along with its context. Trimming cost V 0 bases and J 5 bases, with 18 bases left between them. CDR1 is MNHEY, CDR2 SVGEGT, per germline. There are 17 residues in the CDR3. The data were obtained in a study of T cells in Graves' hyperthyroidism and ophthalmopathy. Amplification of TCR beta CDR3 regions was performed using RNA transcripts as template. In the first-round RT-PCR of the TCR CDR3, the HTBI primer set was used. One entry per CDR3 protein, called by TCRdb with MiXCR from the multiplex PCR reads. This sample has approximately 380,000 distinct CDR3 sequences, with under 20% found just once.

The sequence was collected from a man between 18 and 35 years old with Graves' ophthalmopathy. The chain joins TRBV6-2 or TRBV6-3 to TRBJ2-3; D not certain. Sequenced sample: blood. The CDR3: CASSYSILWSQLDTQYF. CDR3 nucleotides: TGTGCCAGCAGTTACTCGATACTATGGAGCCAGCTAGATACGCAGTATTTT.